The clone carrying this TCR beta chain was seen only a few times. Its matching antigen is unknown. Quantitative barcoded 5'-RACE was used to prepare TCR beta libraries. TCRdb re-derived calls from the 5' RACE reads in MiXCR, one entry per CDR3 protein. Altogether roughly 120,000 distinct CDR3 sequences are present, roughly an eighth being singletons, with the ten largest covering roughly 3%. The CDR3 has 15 amino acids. Trimming at V came to 7 bases and at J to 0 bases, leaving 4 bases not matched to a gene. CDR1 and CDR2 (germline): SGHRS, YFSETQ. The record originates from a study of CD8 T cells in ankylosing spondylitis. Overall study findings and caveats: Within peripheral blood, clones linked to disease were CD8+ and relatively rare. In ankylosing spondylitis blood, a motif of roughly eight highly homologous TCR beta variants appeared characteristic.

The sequence was obtained from a female donor with ankylosing spondylitis or in good health (not recorded which). This chain links TRBV5-1 with TRBJ2-2; the match to TRBD1 covers 9 bases. Sequencing input: blood, either unsorted or a sorted T cell fraction (not recorded which). CDR3 sequence: CASEGTGPNTGELFF. The CDR3 DNA reads as TGCGCCAGCGAAGGGACAGGGCCGAACACCGGGGAGCTGTTTTTT.